This T cell receptor (beta chain) is drawn from a study of cytomegalovirus exposure and HLA in healthy donors (dated by TCRdb to about 2017). Looking at the study overall: According to an earlier analysis of a few hundred of the donors, about 179 million T cells yielded 120 million or so unique TCR beta sequences and roughly 280 Gb of sequence data. An early release that covered roughly 600 HLA-typed donors contained approximately 290 gigabases of sequencing data and roughly 84 million unique TCR sequences. The genetic ancestry cluster associated with self-reported Caucasian donors included around 76% of the 300 to 450 genotyped donors. The aim of the study was to test whether cataloging public T cell receptors could identify signatures of past pathogen exposure. The study used immunosequencing to profile the T cell repertoires of several hundred subjects and linked those repertoires to cytomegalovirus serostatus. A separate validation cohort of roughly 110 different subjects was used in addition to the 666-subject first cohort. To predict cytomegalovirus infection status, the study combined high-throughput TCR immunosequencing, statistical association of individual TCRs with disease status, and machine learning. In a later analysis, previously published TCR beta repertoires from 670 or so donors were re-analyzed and high-resolution HLA genotyping was added so that TCR occurrence patterns could be studied. Rather than using new phenotypic data, the later analysis identified candidate immune exposures from TCR beta sequences and from how often those sequences occurred across donors. An earlier analysis of some 600 of the donors applied high-throughput TCR beta sequencing to assess whether each TCR beta V gene segment acted as functional or pseudogenic. Alongside the repertoire data, information on donor age, sex, ethnicity and CMV serostatus was compiled. In a later genetic analysis, genome-wide SNP genotypes for about 65% of the roughly 700 donors were used, and that subset was treated as a discovery cohort. Every repertoire in the discovery cohort had been generated on one and the same sequencing platform. HLA typing covered class I and class II loci at four-digit resolution. The number of typed donors differed by locus: about 620-630 for A, B, C, DRB1 and DQB1; 500 to 550 for DQA1; around 610 for DPA1; and 400 to 480 for DPB1. A handful of DR-DQ haplotypes were handled as single units for association and clustering because linkage in the cohort was strong. Across about 380 genotyped donors of the cohort, an average of about 240,000 unique TCR beta nucleotide sequences per donor were sequenced, and approximately 19% of those sequences were non-productive.

Library preparation used the immunoSEQ multiplex PCR assay. A mixture of 60 forward primers for TCR Vbeta segments and 13 reverse primers for TCR Jbeta segments was used in the multiplex PCR. A multiplex PCR assay on genomic DNA amplified the CDR3 region of rearranged TCR beta genes. The amplified TCR beta libraries were sequenced on the Illumina HiSeq System as 87-base-pair reads. The study's own analysis went as follows. Across the roughly 700 repertoires, a later analysis counted about 81 million unique TCR beta chains, 8.5 million to 12 million of which were shared by at least two donors. To remove PCR and sequencing errors, raw reads were error-corrected and collapsed into unique sequences using a nearest-neighbor algorithm that merged closely related sequences. CDR3 sequences were aligned to IMGT reference sequences to assign V, D and J gene segments. Each retained sequence needed at least a six-nucleotide match to both a V gene segment and a J gene segment. A rearrangement counted as productive if the CDR3 had no stop codons and remained in frame with V and J, and every other rearrangement counted as non-productive. CDR3 was defined according to IMGT convention as the region running from the second conserved V-encoded cysteine to the conserved J-encoded phenylalanine. The earlier analysis of some 580 of the donors excluded any sequence lacking an unambiguous match to a single V gene segment. In an earlier analysis of a few hundred of the donors, V segments were called functional above 56.7% productive rearrangements and were called segregating when the between-donor standard deviation exceeded 5%. A statistical classification framework was built to diagnose cytomegalovirus status from the catalog of TCR beta chain sequences. V and J gene assignment, in a later analysis, came from comparing TCR nucleotide sequences with IMGT/GENE-DB human TR gene sequences. A later analysis assigned CDR3 sequences and most-parsimonious VDJ recombination scenarios with the TCRdist pipeline. In a later analysis, each TCR beta chain was defined by its CDR3 amino acid sequence together with its V-gene family, and reads lacking a unique V-gene family were excluded. To address suspected cross-contamination and a sequencing artifact, a later analysis removed several hundred highly shared, low-generation-probability nucleotide sequences. In a later analysis, a clonal expansion index was calculated for each public chain from normalized within-repertoire ranks of inferred template counts. In a later analysis, generation probabilities were computed with a VDJ recombination model fitted to out-of-frame rearrangements, and the resulting probabilities were checked against IGoR. A later analysis scored TCR-TCR, TCR-HLA and TCR-CMV co-occurrence with hypergeometric tests, applying a repertoire-size bias correction to TCR pairs. In a later analysis, false discovery rates were estimated by permuting HLA or CMV assignments 20 times. In a later analysis, co-occurring TCRs were grouped with DBSCAN, and TCRdist sequence similarity was added when clustering was performed within HLA-allele-positive subsets. For co-occurrence clustering, repertoires with fewer than 30,000 or more than 120,000 public chains were excluded, along with roughly five repertoires with anomalous nucleotide sharing. TCRdb stores this immuneACCESS table with in-frame sequences only. Part of the clones is absent; in the studies checked, under half of the shortfall reflects unresolved V genes, and no reason is known for the rest. The DNA gave D and trimming, while V, J and clone size come from that table. This sample comprises about 90,000 clones, around four fifths of them detected only once. Around 3% of the sample comes from the top ten.

Germline trimming: 8 bases from V, 14 bases from J; junction bases outside gene matches: 19. Sequences MNHNS (CDR1) and SASEGT (CDR2) are obtained from the germline V gene. The CDR3 measures 14 amino acids from cysteine to phenylalanine. Only the CDR3 part of the read is kept: 42 bases, read in frame from the first base. Details on this clone: Its antigen is not yet known. No base quality values were provided; no much bigger clone lies one nucleotide off.

The cohort was made up of 500 to 800 healthy bone marrow donors. At the time of sampling, every cohort member was nominally healthy, though immune exposures that went unrecorded were likely present. The donor was CMV seronegative and was included in the group of a few hundred seronegative cohort members. Every donor gave a peripheral blood sample, and the peripheral blood mononuclear cells from that sample were used for TCR beta sequencing. The Qiagen DNeasy Blood Extraction Kit was used to extract genomic DNA from the blood cell samples. Summary of the overall study and its limitations: Because the 87-base-pair reads could not distinguish some IMGT-functional V segments, including TRBV6-2 and TRBV6-3, those segments were excluded. In an earlier analysis of several hundred of the donors, most TCR beta V segments were observed in productive rearrangements about 87% or about 30% of the time, broadly matching IMGT annotations. When HLA alleles, especially DR and DQ, strongly co-occurred, TCR associations were difficult to assign to individual alleles. A later analysis associated about 17,000 TCR beta sequences with specific HLA alleles at a false discovery rate of 0.05. The earlier analysis of 587 of the donors excluded some 16 rarely observed V segments, including chromosome 9 orphons, because counts were too low. Only TCR beta chains were sequenced in this cohort, and the absence of alpha or paired-chain data limited detectable features. According to a later genetic analysis, donors in an Asian-associated ancestry cluster had fewer N-insertions in productive TCRs than the approximately 690-donor mean. A group of highly shared sequence variants was considered likely to be a technical artifact of the sequencing pipeline. In a later analysis, several top co-occurrence clusters were reported to appear linked to parvovirus B19, influenza, CMV and Epstein-Barr virus. The classifier was reported to diagnose cytomegalovirus status with high specificity and sensitivity in both the original and validation cohorts. In vitro tests confirmed that a few of the cytomegalovirus-associated TCR beta chains recognize cytomegalovirus antigens. Presence/absence analyses assumed roughly uniform sequencing depth across donors, an assumption that may not hold. The authors suggested that the approach could potentially be generalized to other disease states and immunological phenotypes. In a later genetic analysis, a missense DCLRE1C variant was associated with V-gene and J-gene trimming of TCR beta chains, and the association was replicated in an independent cohort. Because HLA typing was unavailable for some donors at each locus, only the typed subset was used in association tests. In a later analysis, HLA-associated TCR beta chains showed more clonal expansion and lower generation probabilities than non-associated chains that were equally common. Most TCR sequences were seen in very few donors, while some public TCRs were found in many individuals. According to a later analysis, most CMV-associated TCR beta chains appeared to be HLA-restricted, and the HLA associations seemed to be driven largely by CMV exposure. The study listed 164 TCR beta chains as associated with cytomegalovirus. Linkage disequilibrium might explain the correlated functional status among segregating V segments, but an unknown experimental factor could not be ruled out. A further reported finding was that TCR beta sequences accurately predicted the HLA-A and HLA-B alleles for most subjects in the first cohort. According to a later analysis, TCR association rates differed among HLA loci, with DRB1 alleles showing the most associated TCRs and HLA-C alleles showing the fewest. Immune exposure information for the cohort was limited to CMV serostatus.

The source of this sequence is a man aged 30 to 39 in good health and CMV-seronegative. The chain joins TRBV6-1 to TRBJ2-3; 7 of the junction bases match TRBD1. Sequencing was done on a sample of PBMCs. CDR3 protein: CASSTGTESHAGYF. DNA sequence: TGTGCCAGCTCTACCGGGACAGAGTCTCACGCAGGGTATTTT.